The 7 T cell receptor beta chains given below trace back to one sample, sequenced in a study of vaccination and CD4 T cells after COVID-19. No antigens are known for them. Treatment specified: approximately 9-day PBMC culture with coronavirus spike peptide pools or control peptides (ViraFEST assay). These CD4+ T cells came from an unexposed donor, sampled before the COVID-19 pandemic (2011-2018). Oncomine TCR Beta short-read sequencing was applied to DNA from cultured CD4+ T cells. Via MiXCR, TCRdb re-called the PCR reads, giving one row per CDR3 protein. The sample has about 1,300 distinct CDR3 sequences, roughly 50% seen once; the top ten hold roughly 80%. Sequenced input: CD4+ T cells from blood, cultured in vitro. The receptor set was obtained from a human donor in good health.

This clonotype came up a few times. The chain carries TRBV19 and TRBJ1-2; D is perhaps TRBD1 (5 bases). Germline loops: CDR1 LNHDA, CDR2 SQIVND (reference sequence). This CDR3 has 12 residues. V was pared by 5 bases and J by 6 bases, with 10 bases between. CDR3 in amino acids: CASSPQGDGYTF. In DNA form, the CDR3 reads TGTGCCAGTAGTCCTCAGGGTGATGGCTACACCTTC.

The gene calls are TRBV19 and TRBJ1-5; 7 bases are a match to TRBD1. Germline trimming cut 6 bases from V and 4 bases from J; bases unmatched to any gene: 3. This CDR3 is 13 amino acids long. CDR1 LNHDA and CDR2 SQIVND come from the germline V gene (reference sequence). CDR3 sequence (DNA): TGTGCCAGTAGGTTGACAGGGAATCAGCCCCAGCATTTT. This gives the protein CASRLTGNQPQHF.

The chain recombines TRBV6-1 with TRBJ1-3; no clear D gene. Germline V gene lookup returns CDR1 MNHNS and CDR2 SASEGT. V was pared by 8 bases and J by 7 bases, with 18 bases between. CDR3 size: 14 residues. The CDR3: CASGRTSAGNTIYF. The DNA of the CDR3 is TGTGCCAGCGGTAGGACCTCCGCGGGGAACACCATATATTTT.

The chain couples TRBV20-1 to TRBJ1-5; D not resolved. Germline CDR1 is DFQATT and CDR2 is SNEGSKA (reference sequence). Trimming left V 3 bases short and J 2 bases short, with 14 bases between. The CDR3 runs 15 residues. CDR3 sequence (DNA): TGCAGTGCTAGTGCAACTCATCTAGGCAATCAGCCCCAGCATTTT. Its translation is CSASATHLGNQPQHF.

The rearrangement links TRBV2 to TRBJ2-7, with D possibly TRBD2 on 5 matching bases. Germline lookup yields CDR1 SNHLY and CDR2 FYNNEI. Between the trimmed V and J ends, which lost 3 bases and 4 bases, there was a span of 13 bases. This CDR3 has 14 amino acids. The CDR3 region has the DNA TGTGCCAGCAGTGATGAGGGAAACCAATACGAGCAGTACTTC. It yields the protein CASSDEGNQYEQYF.

The V gene is TRBV14, the J gene TRBJ2-7; 7 bases fit TRBD1. After removal of 5 bases from V and 2 bases from J, the junction contained 6 bases not matched to a gene. CDR1 is SGHDN, CDR2 FVKESK, per germline. The CDR3 covers 14 residues. The CDR3 loop is CASSEVQGTYEQYF. For the CDR3, the DNA is TGTGCCAGCAGCGAAGTACAGGGGACCTACGAGCAGTACTTC.

The rearrangement uses TRBV7-8 and TRBJ1-3, with 7 bases lining up with TRBD1. Germline assignment: CDR1 SGHVS and CDR2 FQNEAQ. After removal of 5 bases from V and 2 bases from J, the junction contained 3 bases not matched to a gene. The length of the CDR3 is 14 residues. CDR3 in amino acids: CASSMTGPGNTIYF. CDR3 DNA sequence: TGTGCCAGCAGCATGACAGGGCCTGGAAACACCATATATTTT.